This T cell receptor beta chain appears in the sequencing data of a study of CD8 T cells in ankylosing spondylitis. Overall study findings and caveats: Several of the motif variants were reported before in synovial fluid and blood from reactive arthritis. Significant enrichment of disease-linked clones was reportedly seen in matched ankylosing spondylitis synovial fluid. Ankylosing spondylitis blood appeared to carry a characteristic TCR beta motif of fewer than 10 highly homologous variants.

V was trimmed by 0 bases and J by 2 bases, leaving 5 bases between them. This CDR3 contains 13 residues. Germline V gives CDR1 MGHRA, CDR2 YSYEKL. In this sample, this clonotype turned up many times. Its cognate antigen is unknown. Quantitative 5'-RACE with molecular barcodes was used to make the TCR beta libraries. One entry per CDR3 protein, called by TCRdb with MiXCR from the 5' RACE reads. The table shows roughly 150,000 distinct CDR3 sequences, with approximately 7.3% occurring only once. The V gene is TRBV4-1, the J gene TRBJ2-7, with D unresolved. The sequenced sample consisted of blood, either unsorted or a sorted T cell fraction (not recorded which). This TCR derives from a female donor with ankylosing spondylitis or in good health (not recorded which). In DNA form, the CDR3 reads TGCGCCAGCAGCCAAGATAGGGCCTACGAGCAGTACTTC. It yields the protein CASSQDRAYEQYF.